The clone carrying this T cell receptor (beta chain) came up many times. The antigen remains unidentified. This entry is derived from a study of Graves' ophthalmopathy and Graves' hyperthyroidism. Background on the study: Stable hyperthyroidism denotes an absence of ophthalmopathy throughout 18 months of follow-up.

The authors amplified TCR beta CDR3 regions, and they did so from RNA transcripts for repertoire sequencing. Second-round multiplex PCR came after a first-round RT-PCR that employed HTBI primers. TCRdb redid the calling of the multiplex PCR reads with MiXCR, one entry per CDR3 protein. Of roughly 1.1 million distinct CDR3 sequences listed, 35% to 40% are singletons. Whole-study findings and limits: With a specificity of 72.22% and a sensitivity of about 69%, the model predicted ophthalmopathy progression.

Researchers turned away patients with other autoimmune diseases, uncontrolled infections, pregnancy or lactation. The clonotype was recovered from an adult man with Graves' hyperthyroidism. The sample consisted of peripheral blood or thyroid tissue (not recorded which).

CDR3 bases: TGTGCCAGCAGCCTGGACAACCTCCGGTACTTC. Protein product: CASSLDNLRYF. V gene TRBV7-9 combines with J gene TRBJ2-7; weak D call: TRBD1 (5 bases). CDR1 is SEHNR, CDR2 FQNEAQ, per germline (reference sequence). Between the trimmed V and J ends, which lost 5 bases and 12 bases, there was a span of 14 bases. The CDR3 consists of 11 residues. Using reference TRBV7-9 and TRBJ2-7 for the parts outside the CDR3, the full variable domain is DTGVSQNPRHKITKRGQNVTFRCDPISEHNRLYWYRQTLGQGPEFLTYFQNEAQLEKSRLLSDRFSAERPKGSFSTLEIQRTEQGDSAMYLCASSLDNLRYFGPGTRLTVT.